A selection of T cell receptor beta chains follows, all from one sample in a study of blood T cell repertoires in COVID-19. The data were produced by immunoSEQ multiplex PCR, yet TCRdb's version contains in-frame clones alone and is incomplete. The repertoire has roughly 120,000 clones, 75% to 80% of them found once; the top ten carry roughly 17%. The material sequenced was peripheral blood. The receptor source for this set is a woman at least 80 years old with active or convalescent COVID-19. The CDR3 runs from the conserved cysteine through the conserved F or W. D genes are given only for firm matches. The size of a clone is reported for some rows only, either as once, few or many, or as a class for expanded clones.

v_call	j_call	clone_size	d_call	cdr3_aa	cdr3_nt
TRBV24-1	TRBJ1-3	.	.	CATKSRNTIYF	TGTGCCACCAAGAGTAGAAACACCATATATTTT
TRBV5-1	TRBJ2-1	.	.	CASSPGTSSVEQFF	TGCGCCAGCAGCCCTGGGACTTCCTCTGTTGAGCAGTTCTTC
TRBV4-1	TRBJ1-1	once	.	CASSQVTSGYTEAFF	TGCGCCAGCAGCCAAGTTACGTCAGGGTACACTGAAGCTTTCTTT
TRBV5-1	TRBJ2-7	.	.	CASSPSRGTNILYEQYF	TGCGCCAGCAGCCCGTCGCGGGGAACGAACATACTCTACGAGCAGTACTTC
TRBV19	TRBJ1-5	.	TRBD1	CASSIQQGNQPQHF	TGTGCCAGTAGTATCCAACAGGGGAATCAGCCCCAGCATTTT
TRBV2	TRBJ2-7	.	TRBD2	CASSESPSGRAYEQYF	TGTGCCAGCAGTGAATCTCCGAGCGGGAGGGCCTACGAGCAGTACTTC
TRBV30	TRBJ2-3	.	TRBD2	CAWSVSLGGRTTDTQYF	TGTGCCTGGAGTGTTTCATTGGGAGGGAGAACCACAGATACGCAGTATTTT
TRBV4-1	TRBJ2-2	.	TRBD1	CASSQSSGQGAGELFF	TGCGCCAGCAGCCAATCGTCGGGACAGGGGGCCGGGGAGCTGTTTTTT
TRBV18	TRBJ2-1	.	TRBD2	CASSPPGLAGYNEQFF	TGTGCCAGCTCACCACCGGGACTAGCGGGATACAATGAGCAGTTCTTC
TRBV3-1/TRBV3-2	TRBJ2-1	.	.	CASSQVGQSYNEQFF	TGTGCCAGCAGCCAAGTCGGACAGTCCTACAATGAGCAGTTCTTC
TRBV6-5	TRBJ1-1	.	.	CASSFQGGTEAFF	TGTGCCAGCAGTTTTCAGGGAGGCACTGAAGCTTTCTTT
TRBV6-2/TRBV6-3	TRBJ2-1	.	TRBD2	CASSYPSGRAWNEQFF	TGTGCCAGCAGTTACCCTAGCGGGAGGGCATGGAATGAGCAGTTCTTC
TRBV7-6	TRBJ2-5	.	.	CASSAGWETQYF	TGTGCCAGCAGCGCGGGGTGGGAGACCCAGTACTTC
TRBV7-2	TRBJ2-7	.	TRBD1	CASSLRTGSYEQYF	TGTGCCAGCAGTCTCCGGACAGGGTCCTACGAGCAGTACTTC
TRBV3-1/TRBV3-2	TRBJ2-7	few	.	CASSQAVNLPPYEQYF	TGTGCCAGCAGCCAAGCTGTGAACTTACCACCCTACGAGCAGTACTTC
TRBV5-4	TRBJ1-2	.	TRBD1	CASSYPGTGNNYGYTF	TGTGCCAGCAGCTACCCGGGGACAGGGAACAACTATGGCTACACCTTC
TRBV5-8	TRBJ2-1	.	.	CASLFGLEEQFF	TGTGCCAGCCTCTTCGGGTTAGAGGAGCAGTTCTTC
TRBV30	TRBJ2-1	.	TRBD2	CAWRFSGRGGLNEQFF	TGTGCCTGGAGGTTTAGCGGGAGGGGAGGCCTCAATGAGCAGTTCTTC
TRBV30	TRBJ2-7	.	.	CAWSVRGGYEQYF	TGTGCCTGGAGTGTACGAGGGGGTTACGAGCAGTACTTC
TRBV2	TRBJ1-3	.	.	CASSPGISGNTIYF	TGTGCCAGCAGTCCAGGTATCTCTGGAAACACCATATATTTT
TRBV25-1	TRBJ1-2	.	.	CASSVYYGYTF	TGTGCCAGCAGTGTCTACTATGGCTACACCTTC
TRBV19	TRBJ2-2	.	TRBD2	CASSPSGINTGELFF	TGTGCCAGTAGCCCTAGCGGAATAAACACCGGGGAGCTGTTTTTT
TRBV7-8	TRBJ2-4	.	TRBD2	CASSFLAGGGAKNIQYF	TGTGCCAGCAGCTTCCTAGCGGGAGGGGGGGCCAAAAACATTCAGTACTTC
TRBV5-5	TRBJ2-7	.	TRBD2	CASSRTSGSSYEQYF	TGTGCCAGCAGCAGGACTAGCGGGAGCTCCTACGAGCAGTACTTC
TRBV25-1	TRBJ1-3	.	TRBD1	CASSEWRTGNSGNTIYF	TGTGCCAGCAGTGAATGGAGGACAGGGAACTCTGGAAACACCATATATTTT
TRBV10-3	TRBJ1-2	.	TRBD1	CATGTGRSYGYTF	TGTGCCACCGGGACAGGCCGGTCTTATGGCTACACCTTC
TRBV19	TRBJ2-7	.	TRBD2	CASSESGRTSYEQYF	TGTGCCAGTAGTGAGAGCGGGAGGACCTCCTACGAGCAGTACTTC
TRBV7-9	TRBJ2-3	.	.	CASSLVEAGADTQYF	TGTGCCAGCAGCTTAGTGGAGGCGGGTGCAGATACGCAGTATTTT
TRBV10-1	TRBJ2-7	once	TRBD2	CASRNPGTRNLYEQYF	TGCGCCAGCAGAAACCCCGGGACTAGAAATCTCTACGAGCAGTACTTC
TRBV7-6	TRBJ1-2	.	TRBD1	CASSLDEGTANYGYTF	TGTGCCAGCAGCTTAGATGAGGGGACAGCTAACTATGGCTACACCTTC
TRBV6-2/TRBV6-3	TRBJ1-1	.	.	CASSPPGWSTEAFF	TGTGCCAGCAGTCCCCCAGGGTGGAGCACTGAAGCTTTCTTT
TRBV7-2	TRBJ2-5	.	.	CASSLLREETQYF	TGTGCCAGCAGCTTATTAAGAGAAGAGACCCAGTACTTC
TRBV18	TRBJ2-7	.	TRBD2	CASSPGGLVGSYEQYF	TGTGCCAGCTCACCAGGGGGACTAGTAGGATCCTACGAGCAGTACTTC
TRBV5-1	TRBJ2-1	.	TRBD1	CASSGLGTGINEQFF	TGCGCCAGCAGTGGGTTAGGGACAGGGATAAATGAGCAGTTCTTC
TRBV29-1	TRBJ2-7	.	TRBD2	CSVILAGVPHEQYF	TGCAGCGTCATACTAGCGGGAGTCCCCCACGAGCAGTACTTC
TRBV7-9	TRBJ1-4	.	TRBD1	CASSLGQGRDTNEKLFF	TGTGCCAGCAGCTTAGGACAGGGGAGAGACACTAATGAAAAACTGTTTTTT
TRBV2	TRBJ1-2	.	.	CASSPQGRGYGYTF	TGTGCCAGCAGCCCTCAGGGGCGAGGCTATGGCTACACCTTC
TRBV6-1	TRBJ1-5	.	.	CASSVYGGGGNQPQHF	TGTGCCAGCAGTGTCTACGGGGGAGGGGGCAATCAGCCCCAGCATTTT
TRBV7-3	TRBJ1-6	once	TRBD1	CASSLHGTGTDSPLHF	TGTGCCAGCAGCTTACATGGTACAGGGACAGATTCACCCCTCCACTTT